The source of this T cell receptor (beta chain) is a study of cytomegalovirus exposure and HLA in healthy donors (TCRdb year 2017). In terms of the full investigation: According to an earlier analysis of a few hundred of the donors, about 179 million T cells yielded 100 million or so unique TCR beta sequences and more than 250 Gb of sequence data. Roughly 300 gigabases of sequencing data and approximately 84 million unique TCR sequences were included in an early release covering several hundred HLA-typed donors. Among the 398 genotyped donors, 81% belonged to the genetic ancestry cluster associated with self-reported Caucasian donors. The study was designed to test whether signatures of past pathogen exposure could be identified by cataloging public T cell receptors. Using immunosequencing, the study profiled T cell repertoires from fewer than 850 subjects and related those repertoires to cytomegalovirus serostatus. Along with the approximately 700-subject first cohort, a separate validation cohort of roughly 110 different subjects was used. To predict cytomegalovirus infection status, the study brought together high-throughput TCR immunosequencing, statistical association of individual TCRs with disease status, and machine learning. A later analysis re-examined previously published TCR beta repertoires from over 500 donors and added high-resolution HLA genotyping to investigate patterns of TCR occurrence. The later analysis used no new phenotypic data to find candidate immune exposures, relying instead on TCR beta sequences and their occurrence across donors. To decide whether each TCR beta V gene segment behaved as functional or pseudogenic, an earlier analysis of some 600 of the donors relied on high-throughput TCR beta sequencing. Donor age, sex, ethnicity and CMV serostatus were collected together with the repertoire data. In a later genetic analysis, genome-wide SNP genotypes for about three fifths of the 666 donors were used, and that subset was treated as a discovery cohort. All discovery cohort repertoires had been generated on a single sequencing platform. Both class I and class II loci were covered by HLA typing, at four-digit resolution. Typing coverage varied by locus: roughly 620-630 donors for A, B, C, DRB1 and DQB1; approximately 560 for DQA1; over 600 for DPA1; around 450 for DPB1. A few DR-DQ haplotypes were handled as single units for association and clustering because linkage in the cohort was strong. On average, approximately 250,000 unique TCR beta nucleotide sequences were sequenced per donor among 300 to 500 genotyped donors of the cohort, with roughly 20% of those sequences being non-productive.

Note on this clone: Its antigen is still unknown. Base qualities were left out, and no much larger clone turns up one base away.

The cohort consisted of approximately 670 healthy bone marrow donors. At the time of sampling, all cohort members were nominally healthy, though unrecorded immune exposures were likely present. Of the 550 to 750 cohort members, about 280 had positive CMV serostatus and 352 had negative CMV serostatus, and CMV serostatus was not recorded for the donor. A peripheral blood sample was provided by each donor, and peripheral blood mononuclear cells were used for TCR beta sequencing. Genomic DNA was extracted from the blood cell samples with the Qiagen DNeasy Blood Extraction Kit. From cysteine to phenylalanine, the CDR3 is 15 amino acids long. The kept DNA is CDR3 alone, 45 bases in frame from the first base. As encoded in the germline V gene (reference sequence), CDR1 is MNHNY while CDR2 is SVGAGI. Trimming takes 7 bases from V and 5 bases from J, and the germline ends sit 20 bases apart. The full study reports these points: A later analysis found that TCR association rates varied across HLA loci, with DRB1 alleles showing the most associated TCRs and HLA-C alleles the fewest. The authors suggested that the approach could potentially be extended to other disease states and immunological phenotypes. HLA typing was unavailable for some donors at each locus, so association tests used only the typed subset. In a later analysis, several top co-occurrence clusters were reported to appear linked to parvovirus B19, influenza, CMV and Epstein-Barr virus. When HLA alleles, especially DR and DQ, strongly co-occurred, TCR associations were difficult to assign to individual alleles. A cluster of highly shared sequence variants was judged likely to represent a technical artifact of the sequencing pipeline. The cohort was sequenced for TCR beta chains only, and without alpha or paired-chain data the features that could be detected were limited. A further reported finding was that TCR beta sequences accurately predicted the HLA-A and HLA-B alleles for most subjects in the first cohort. In a later analysis, HLA-associated TCR beta chains showed more clonal expansion and lower generation probabilities than non-associated chains that were equally common. The 87-base-pair reads could not distinguish some IMGT-functional V segments, including TRBV6-2 and TRBV6-3, so those segments were excluded. Linkage disequilibrium might explain the correlated functional status among segregating V segments, but an unknown experimental factor could not be ruled out. Across donors, most TCR sequences were observed very rarely, whereas some public TCRs were present in many individuals. An association between a missense DCLRE1C variant and V-gene and J-gene trimming of TCR beta chains was found in a later genetic analysis and replicated in an independent cohort. For the cohort, immune exposure information was limited to CMV serostatus. In an earlier analysis of more than 500 of the donors, most TCR beta V segments appeared in productive rearrangements about 87% or about 30% of the time, broadly matching IMGT annotations. A few of the identified cytomegalovirus-associated TCR beta chains were confirmed in vitro to be specific for cytomegalovirus antigens. Specific HLA alleles were associated with 15,000 to 20,000 TCR beta sequences at a false discovery rate of 0.05 in a later analysis. Because counts were too low, seventeen rarely observed V segments, including chromosome 9 orphons, were left out of the earlier analysis of about 620 of the donors. According to a later genetic analysis, donors in an Asian-associated ancestry cluster had fewer N-insertions in productive TCRs than the approximately 630-donor mean. A later analysis found that most CMV-associated TCR beta chains appeared HLA-restricted, with HLA associations seemingly driven largely by CMV exposure. The study listed 164 TCR beta chains as associated with cytomegalovirus. Roughly uniform sequencing depth across donors was assumed in presence/absence analyses, although this assumption may not hold. The classifier was reported to diagnose cytomegalovirus status with high specificity and sensitivity in both the original and validation cohorts.

Library construction relied on the immunoSEQ multiplex PCR assay. For the multiplex PCR, a mixture combining 60 forward primers for TCR Vbeta segments and 13 reverse primers for TCR Jbeta segments was used. Amplification of the CDR3 region of rearranged TCR beta genes was performed with a multiplex PCR assay on genomic DNA. The Illumina HiSeq System was used to sequence the amplified TCR beta libraries as 87-base-pair reads. The paper's data handling went like this. A later analysis counted about 76 million unique TCR beta chains across the roughly 700 repertoires, and about 10 million of these chains were shared by at least two donors. To remove PCR and sequencing errors, raw reads were error-corrected and collapsed into unique sequences using a nearest-neighbor algorithm that merged closely related sequences. Alignment of CDR3 sequences to IMGT reference sequences was used to assign V, D and J gene segments. Each retained sequence needed at least a six-nucleotide match to both a V gene segment and a J gene segment. Rearrangements were called productive when the CDR3 lacked stop codons and stayed in frame with V and J; all others were non-productive. CDR3 was defined according to IMGT convention as the region running from the second conserved V-encoded cysteine to the conserved J-encoded phenylalanine. In an earlier analysis of more than 550 of the donors, sequences lacking an unambiguous match to a single V gene segment were excluded. An earlier analysis of about 590 of the donors classified V segments as functional when productive rearrangements were above 56.7% and as segregating when the standard deviation between donors was above 5%. To diagnose cytomegalovirus status from the catalog of TCR beta chain sequences, a statistical classification framework was built. In a later analysis, V and J genes were assigned by comparing TCR nucleotide sequences against IMGT/GENE-DB human TR gene sequences. A later analysis assigned CDR3 sequences and most-parsimonious VDJ recombination scenarios with the TCRdist pipeline. A later analysis defined each TCR beta chain by its CDR3 amino acid sequence plus V-gene family, and excluded reads lacking a unique V-gene family. As a way to deal with suspected cross-contamination and a sequencing artifact, a later analysis dropped 450 to 600 nucleotide sequences that were highly shared and had low generation probability. A later analysis calculated a clonal expansion index for each public chain from normalized within-repertoire ranks of inferred template counts. In a later analysis, generation probabilities were computed with a VDJ recombination model fitted to out-of-frame rearrangements, and the resulting probabilities were checked against IGoR. In a later analysis, TCR-TCR, TCR-HLA and TCR-CMV co-occurrence was scored with hypergeometric tests, and a repertoire-size bias correction was applied to TCR pairs. A later analysis estimated false discovery rates by permuting HLA or CMV assignments 20 times. In a later analysis, co-occurring TCRs were grouped using DBSCAN, with TCRdist sequence similarity added in when clustering inside HLA-allele-positive subsets. Repertoires with fewer than 30,000 or more than 120,000 public chains were left out of co-occurrence clustering, as were a handful of repertoires with anomalous nucleotide sharing. TCRdb carries this immuneACCESS record with in-frame sequences only. Its versions omit some clonotypes, under half of them owing to an unresolved V gene in the studies checked, with the rest unexplained. That table gives V, J and clone size, and the DNA gave D and trimming. The sample table lists some 98,000 clones, over 60% of them with a count of one. Of the sample, 7% to 10% falls within the top ten clones.

This sequence was found in a human donor in good health. Rearrangement joined TRBV6-6 to TRBJ2-5; a tentative D match to TRBD1 spans 6 bases. Sequenced: PBMCs. The CDR3 has the sequence CASTNTAQGGETQYF. The DNA is as follows: TGTGCCAGCACCAACACCGCACAGGGCGGGGAGACCCAGTACTTC.